This T cell receptor beta chain was recovered during a study of T cells after posttransplantation cyclophosphamide. With regard to this clone: Antigen unknown.

The method was immunoSEQ multiplex PCR; TCRdb's version includes in-frame clones alone and lacks a portion of them. The sample table includes some 38 clones. Treatment was busulfan-fludarabine conditioning, a marrow graft, and cyclophosphamide on days +3 and +4. Study-wide findings and caveats: TRB clonality was highly associated with recipient CMV seropositivity and reactivation. Donor-recipient repertoire similarity was low at 1-2 months, rising over year one. Blood and skin or GI T cell repertoires showed limited TRB overlap. Biopsies held few T cell genomes: median about 100 skin, about 120 GI.

V lost 3 bases and J 4 bases, leaving 9 bases between the germline ends. Germline CDR1 and CDR2: LGHNT and FRNRAP. The CDR3 runs to 13 residues. The origin of this receptor is a female patient in her 60s who received an allogeneic stem cell transplant from an unrelated donor, was CMV-positive, and had acute GVHD only. Some T cells may be graft donor cells. The chain couples TRBV12-5 to TRBJ2-5, with D tentatively TRBD1 (6 bases). The material was gut tissue, obtained after allogeneic stem cell transplant with posttransplant cyclophosphamide. The chain's CDR3 is CASGLIGGETQYF. DNA of the CDR3: TGTGCTAGTGGTTTAATAGGGGGAGAGACCCAGTACTTC.